The 20 T cell receptor beta chains reported below all come from one sample, sequenced in a study of beta chain features in type 1 diabetes. Findings and caveats of the study: Moderately but significantly shorter TCRB CDR3s were found in Type 1 diabetes patients in all four CD4+ subsets.

These receptors lack a known antigen. Isolated RNA was reverse transcribed in full, so expressed TCRB transcripts were sequenced. Some clones are missing from TCRdb's copy, which holds only in-frame ones; the method was immunoSEQ multiplex PCR. Of some 700,000 clones in the sample, roughly 13% were seen once. Source material: naive CD4+ T cells from blood. All receptors derive from a man younger than 35 with type 1 diabetes.

The table lists this clone with a few counts. The CDR3 nucleotides are TGCGCCAGCAGCCGGATTGGTTCGAACACTGAAGCTTTCTTT. Its protein product is CASSRIGSNTEAFF. This chain connects TRBV4-1 to TRBJ1-1; D gene uncertain. This CDR3 spans 14 amino acids. The germline CDR1 and CDR2 sequences are MGHRA and YSYEKL. Trimming removed 4 bases from V and 1 base from J, with 10 bases in between.

This clone has more than one count but fewer than ten. V gene TRBV28 combines with J gene TRBJ1-4, with 8 nucleotides matching TRBD1. The germline gives CDR1 MDHEN, CDR2 SYDVKM. After removal of 7 bases from V and 6 bases from J, the junction contained 10 bases not matched to a gene. CDR3 length: 15 amino acids. The CDR3 loop is CASTTPQGDDEKLFF. In nucleotides, the CDR3 is TGTGCCAGCACTACCCCACAGGGGGATGATGAAAAACTGTTTTTT.

This clone was picked up a small number of times. The sample carries other DNA sequences with the same CDR3. The chain links TRBV30 to TRBJ1-2; maybe TRBD1 (5 bases). The CDR3 consists of 12 residues. The ends were cut back, 1 base at V and 4 bases at J, with 7 bases in the middle. CDR1 and CDR2 (germline): GTSNPN, SVGIG (reference sequence). CDR3 residues: CAWSAQGYGYTF. CDR3 coding DNA: TGTGCCTGGAGTGCCCAGGGCTATGGCTACACCTTC.

The chain combines TRBV6-5 with TRBJ2-7; D unresolved. The germline V and J ends were trimmed by 4 bases and 2 bases, with 12 bases remaining between them. The CDR3 length is 14 residues. The germline CDR1 and CDR2 sequences are MNHEY and SVGAGI. This CDR3 is CASSSPGPPYEQYF. The CDR3 nucleotides read TGTGCCAGCAGTTCCCCCGGGCCTCCCTACGAGCAGTACTTC.

This chain links TRBV5-4 with TRBJ1-4, with D maybe TRBD1 (6 bases). CDR1 is SGHNT, CDR2 YYREEE, per germline (reference sequence). The V gene lost 4 bases and the J gene lost 5 bases, with 18 bases spanning the gap. This CDR3 is 16 amino acids long. CDR3 sequence: CASSRLGAGVNEKLFF. CDR3 nucleotides: TGTGCCAGCAGCCGGTTGGGGGCTGGGGTCAATGAAAAACTGTTTTTT.

The chain couples TRBV7-2 to TRBJ2-7; TRBD1 matches 9 bases. This CDR3 is 14 amino acids long. Germline values: CDR1 SGHTA, CDR2 FQGNSA. Trimming took 6 bases from V and 7 from J; bases not matched to a gene: 10. This chain's CDR3 is CASREWDRAGEQYF. As DNA, the CDR3 is TGTGCCAGCAGAGAATGGGACAGGGCCGGAGAGCAGTACTTC.

CDR3 loop: CAISETGTGSYEQYF. CDR3 sequence (DNA): TGTGCCATCAGTGAGACCGGGACAGGCTCCTACGAGCAGTACTTC. The chain joins TRBV10-3 to TRBJ2-7; TRBD1 matches at 8 bases. The J segment lost 0 bases and the V segment lost 2 bases, leaving 3 bases of the junction unmatched. The CDR3 runs to 15 residues. CDR1 is ENHRY and CDR2 is SYGVKD in the germline V gene.

In DNA form, the CDR3 reads TGCAGCGTCAAAGGTCGGTTCCCCTACGAGCAGTACTTC. As protein: CSVKGRFPYEQYF. The chain employs TRBV29-1 and TRBJ2-7; no clear D. CDR3 length: 13 residues. Germline V CDR1 and CDR2: SQVTM, ANQGSEA. Trimming took 6 bases from V and 2 from J, leaving 14 bases between them.

This clone was counted between two and nine times. The chain links TRBV4-2 to TRBJ1-3; no clear D. Germline V CDR1 and CDR2: LGHNA, YNFKEQ. This CDR3 comprises 16 residues. Trimming pared 0 bases from V and 2 bases from J, leaving 11 bases between. The CDR3: CASSQESHYPGNTIYF. As DNA, the CDR3 is TGTGCCAGCAGCCAAGAGTCCCATTATCCTGGAAACACCATATATTTT.

This chain connects TRBV19 to TRBJ2-2; D ambiguous. The CDR3 contains 14 residues. The V end lost 1 base, the J end lost 2 bases, and 5 bases lay between the germline ends. Germline loops: CDR1 LNHDA, CDR2 SQIVND (reference sequence). The CDR3 region has the DNA TGTGCCAGTAGTATAGGGGCTAACACCGGGGAGCTGTTTTTT. It codes for CASSIGANTGELFF.

This rearrangement joins TRBV28 to TRBJ2-3; D might be TRBD2 (7 bases). The CDR3 extends over 14 amino acids. Germline CDR1 is MDHEN and CDR2 is SYDVKM. Deletions cut 2 bases from V and 6 bases from J, with 12 bases between. The CDR3 DNA is TGTGCCAGCAGTTTAAGGGGGGGCCTGGATACGCAGTATTTT. Its translation is CASSLRGGLDTQYF.

The CDR3 is CAWSGQATSYEQYF. CDR3 DNA: TGTGCCTGGAGTGGACAGGCCACCTCCTACGAGCAGTACTTC. This chain connects TRBV30 to TRBJ2-7, with D tentatively TRBD1 (6 bases). V lost 1 base to trimming and J lost 0 bases, with 10 bases between them. The length of the CDR3 is 14 residues. Germline V gene data show CDR1 as GTSNPN and CDR2 as SVGIG (reference sequence).

The rearrangement joins TRBV12-5 to TRBJ1-1; the D gene is possibly TRBD1 (5 bases). The CDR3 runs 10 residues. Germline V gene lookup returns CDR1 LGHNT and CDR2 FRNRAP. The CDR3 is CVGGGTEAFF. CDR3 DNA: TGTGTAGGTGGGGGTACTGAAGCTTTCTTT.

The V gene is TRBV30, the J gene TRBJ1-1; no definite D call. Germline V gene lookup returns CDR1 GTSNPN and CDR2 SVGIG (reference sequence). This CDR3 region has 13 residues. V lost 5 bases, J lost 0 bases, and 10 bases lay in between. The CDR3 DNA sequence: TGTGCCTGGGCCAATTTAATGAACACTGAAGCTTTCTTT. Translated: CAWANLMNTEAFF.

The chain combines TRBV9 with TRBJ1-5; no firm D call. CDR1 is SGDLS, CDR2 YYNGEE, per germline. The CDR3 spans 15 residues. V lost 2 bases and J 1 base, leaving 10 bases between the germline ends. The CDR3 DNA reads as TGTGCCAGCAGCGTCGAGGGAATGAGCAATCAGCCCCAGCATTTT. Translation: CASSVEGMSNQPQHF.

The V gene is TRBV7-2, the J gene TRBJ2-7; D tentatively fits TRBD1 or TRBD2 (5 bases each). CDR1 is SGHTA, CDR2 FQGNSA, per germline. Trimming took off 1 base at V and 1 base at J, with 14 bases between the two ends. This CDR3 has 16 residues. CDR3 coding DNA: TGTGCCAGCAGCTTAGGGTACGGGACGACTTCCTACGAGCAGTACTTC. Encoded protein: CASSLGYGTTSYEQYF.

The chain links TRBV2 to TRBJ2-5; D unresolved. The J call is doubtful: the DNA matches TRBJ2-7 better. Germline V lookup: CDR1 SNHLY, CDR2 FYNNEI. The CDR3 covers 13 residues. The CDR3 nucleotides are TGTGCCAGCGCCCGATTAAGCTCCTACGAGCAGTACTTC. It codes for CASARLSSYEQYF.

The chain uses TRBV28 and TRBJ2-1, with D perhaps TRBD1 (5 bases). This CDR3 has 12 residues. The V end was cut by 5 bases, the J end by 15 bases, with 17 bases between. Per germline, CDR1 MDHEN and CDR2 SYDVKM. CDR3 sequence reads: CASSPPGLGAFF. CDR3 sequence (DNA): TGTGCCAGCAGTCCCCCGGGTCTTGGGGCGTTCTTC.

V is TRBV28 and J is TRBJ2-5, with no clear D. This CDR3 comprises 13 residues. V was clipped by 6 bases and J by 1 base, with 9 bases between them. Germline CDR1 is MDHEN and CDR2 is SYDVKM. CDR3 sequence (DNA): TGTGCCAGCAGAACTGGACCCCAAGAGACCCAGTACTTC. It encodes CASRTGPQETQYF.

V gene TRBV21-1 combines with J gene TRBJ2-1; the table assigns TRBD1, which was not confirmed against the DNA. TRBV21-1 is described as a pseudogene. The CDR3 has 17 amino acids. The DNA of the CDR3 is TGTGCCAGCAGCAAAGTGGCATTGAGACAGAAAGACAATGAGCAGTTCTTC. Protein product: CASSKVALRQKDNEQFF.